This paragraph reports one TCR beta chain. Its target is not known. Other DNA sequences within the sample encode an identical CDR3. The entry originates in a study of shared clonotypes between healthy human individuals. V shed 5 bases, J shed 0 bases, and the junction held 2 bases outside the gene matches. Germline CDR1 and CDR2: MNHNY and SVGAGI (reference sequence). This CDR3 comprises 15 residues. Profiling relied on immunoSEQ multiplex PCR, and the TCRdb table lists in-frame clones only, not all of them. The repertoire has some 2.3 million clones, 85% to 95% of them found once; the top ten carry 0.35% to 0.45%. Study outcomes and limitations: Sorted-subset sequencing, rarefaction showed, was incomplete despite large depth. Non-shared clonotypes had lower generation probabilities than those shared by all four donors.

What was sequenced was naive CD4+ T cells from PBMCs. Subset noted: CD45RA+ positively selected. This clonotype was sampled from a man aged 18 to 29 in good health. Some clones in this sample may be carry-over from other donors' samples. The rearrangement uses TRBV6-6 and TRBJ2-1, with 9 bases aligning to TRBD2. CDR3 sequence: CASSPTSGSYNEQFF. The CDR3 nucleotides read TGTGCCAGCAGTCCGACTAGCGGCTCCTACAATGAGCAGTTCTTC.